The clone carrying this T cell receptor (beta chain) was seen repeatedly, ten times or more. The sample is drawn from a study of regulatory T cells in long-lasting Graves disease. The V gene's germline CDR1 is SNHLY and CDR2 FYNNEI. The CDR3 is 13 residues long. V was clipped by 5 bases and J by 13 bases, with 15 bases between them. For TCR beta, libraries came from iRepertoire HTBI primers and Arm-PCR of CDR3 regions. TCRdb reprocessed the multiplex PCR reads via MiXCR and lists one record per CDR3 protein. The data contain 360,000 or so distinct CDR3 sequences, about 12% of them seen just once; the ten biggest clones take up around 18%. Time point described: newly diagnosed GD, antithyroid drugs for less than 3 months. PBMC-extracted RNA yielded the TCR library. American Thyroid Association guidelines defined Graves' disease diagnosis. A further study also used this sample, focusing on T cells in Graves' hyperthyroidism and ophthalmopathy.

This chain uses TRBV2 with TRBJ1-6; the D is unclear. The material sequenced was peripheral blood mononuclear cells (PBMCs), taken at new diagnosis, from a patient treated with antithyroid drugs. This clonotype originated in a woman aged 18-29 years with Graves disease. The CDR3 spells CASSLDLFGPLHF. CDR3 in DNA: TGTGCCAGCAGTTTGGATCTGTTCGGGCCCCTCCACTTT.